This T cell receptor (beta chain) came from a study of CD8 T cells in ankylosing spondylitis. Findings of the study overall: Within ankylosing spondylitis blood, a TCR beta motif made up of under 10 highly homologous variants appeared to be characteristic. Disease-linked clones reportedly concentrated significantly in matched ankylosing spondylitis synovial fluid. With a CD8+ phenotype, disease-linked clones were relatively rare in peripheral blood.

CDR1 is DFQATT and CDR2 is SNEGSKA in the germline V gene (reference sequence). Germline trimming cut 4 bases from V and 4 bases from J; bases unmatched to any gene: 9. The CDR3 covers 14 residues. Comments on this clonotype: The antigen remains undetermined.

Quantitative 5'-RACE was performed with molecular barcodes, and it yielded the TCR beta libraries. TCRdb reprocessed the 5' RACE reads with MiXCR, giving one entry per CDR3 protein. The top ten hold about 4% of the sample, which has about 250,000 distinct CDR3 sequences, more than 25% seen once. J is TRBJ1-2 and V is TRBV20-1; 7 nucleotides agree with TRBD1. This receptor was taken from a male donor with ankylosing spondylitis or in good health (not recorded which). The sample taken for sequencing was blood, either unsorted or a sorted T cell fraction (not recorded which). The CDR3 DNA reads TGCAGTGCTACTGACAGGGCTGGTAGCTATGGCTACACCTTC. Translating gives CSATDRAGSYGYTF.